This T cell receptor (beta chain) was documented in a study of response to subunit inactivated influenza vaccine. Study findings and constraints: Few new T cells, the authors suggested, are recruited by each seasonal influenza vaccination.

V gave up 4 bases and J gave up 5 bases, with 11 bases separating them. Germline CDR1 reads SQVTM; CDR2 reads ANQGSEA. The CDR3 spans 13 residues. Regarding this clonotype: The antigen is undetermined.

One entry per CDR3 protein results from TCRdb running MiXCR on the RT-PCR reads. The sample lists approximately 500,000 distinct CDR3 sequences; roughly 23% were seen once. These data were likewise used in another study, on T cells expressing NK-cell markers. That source notes: Libraries used 5'RACE template switching adding universal primer site and UMIs. The use of an anti-gamma-delta TCR antibody, which was added in several experiments, restricted sorting to T cells expressing alpha-beta TCR.

The sample consisted of CD4+ T cells sorted from PBMCs, taken 12 days after vaccination. This TCR came from a man aged 45-60 years who received an inactivated influenza vaccine. J is TRBJ2-2 and V is TRBV29-1; D call uncertain. The CDR3 loop is CSVAGDGTGELFF. CDR3 nucleotides: TGCAGCGTTGCTGGAGACGGGACCGGGGAGCTGTTTTTT.